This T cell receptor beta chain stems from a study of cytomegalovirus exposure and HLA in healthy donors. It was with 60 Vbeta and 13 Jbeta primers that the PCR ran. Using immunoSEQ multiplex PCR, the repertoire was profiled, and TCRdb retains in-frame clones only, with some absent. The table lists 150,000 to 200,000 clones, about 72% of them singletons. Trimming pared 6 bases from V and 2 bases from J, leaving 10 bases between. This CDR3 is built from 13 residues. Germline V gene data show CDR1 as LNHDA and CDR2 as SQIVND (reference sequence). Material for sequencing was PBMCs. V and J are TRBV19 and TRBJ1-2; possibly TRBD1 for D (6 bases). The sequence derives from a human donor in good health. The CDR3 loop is CASSVQGNYGYTF. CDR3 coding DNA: TGTGCCAGTAGCGTACAGGGAAACTATGGCTACACCTTC.